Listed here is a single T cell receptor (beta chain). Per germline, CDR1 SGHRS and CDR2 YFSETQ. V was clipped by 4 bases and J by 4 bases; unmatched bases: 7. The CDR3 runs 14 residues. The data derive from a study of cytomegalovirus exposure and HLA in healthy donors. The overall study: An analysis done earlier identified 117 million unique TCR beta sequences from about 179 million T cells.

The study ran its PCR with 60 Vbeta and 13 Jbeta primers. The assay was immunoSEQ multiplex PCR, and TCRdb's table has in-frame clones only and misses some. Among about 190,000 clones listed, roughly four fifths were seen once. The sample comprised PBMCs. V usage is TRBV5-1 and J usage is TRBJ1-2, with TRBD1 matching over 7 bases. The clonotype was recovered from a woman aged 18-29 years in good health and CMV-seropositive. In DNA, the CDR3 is TGCGCCAGCAGCACCGACAGGGCCCTCTATGGCTACACCTTC. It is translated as CASSTDRALYGYTF. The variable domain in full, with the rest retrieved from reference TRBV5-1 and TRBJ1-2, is KAGVTQTPRYLIKTRGQQVTLSCSPISGHRSVSWYQQTPGQGLQFLFEYFSETQRNKGNFPGRFSGRQFSNSRSEMNVSTLELGDSALYLCASSTDRALYGYTFGSGTRLTVV.